This T cell receptor beta chain originates from a study of blood T cell repertoires in COVID-19. In the study overall: Acute and convalescent COVID-19 samples came from the United States, Italy and Spain. PBMCs, B-cell-depleted T cells, or T cells provided the cDNA or gDNA that made up the material.

Source study methods: Cell counts per sample came from amplifying reference gene primers. Method: immunoSEQ multiplex PCR; TCRdb's copy keeps in-frame clones and lacks some. Clone size and the V and J calls come from that table; the DNA yielded D and trimming. The sample holds about 110,000 clones, about nine tenths seen once. This clone showed up just once. This CDR3 region has 15 residues. V shed 3 bases, J shed 3 bases, and the junction held 8 bases outside the gene matches. Per germline, CDR1 SGHTA and CDR2 FQGNSA. The sample was peripheral blood. The sequence was obtained from a human donor in a cohort sampled during active COVID-19. The chain couples TRBV7-2 to TRBJ2-7; 7 nucleotides agree with TRBD2. The CDR3 nucleotides read TGTGCCAGCAGCTTTGCTAGCGGAGCCTACTACGAGCAGTACTTC. Translating it yields CASSFASGAYYEQYF.